This is a list of T cell receptor beta chains from one sample in a study of Graves' ophthalmopathy and Graves' hyperthyroidism. TCRdb re-analysed the multiplex PCR reads in MiXCR, keeping a single row per CDR3 protein. The sample records about 400,000 distinct CDR3 sequences, 15% being singletons. Source material: peripheral blood. The receptors come from a woman aged 18-29 years with stable Graves' hyperthyroidism. Both conserved end residues are part of each CDR3. A D gene is named only where the DNA matches it firmly. For some rows the clone size is stated as once, few or many, or as a class when expanded; others skip it.

d_gene: .; j_gene: TRBJ2-5; v_gene: TRBV20-1; abundance: many; CDR3aa: CSAIPILQTGLQETQYF; CDR3nt: TGCAGTGCCATCCCTATACTCCAGACAGGCCTTCAAGAGACCCAGTACTTC
d_gene: .; j_gene: TRBJ2-2; v_gene: TRBV7-2; abundance: many; CDR3aa: CASSLAGSFAGELFF; CDR3nt: TGTGCCAGCAGCTTAGCGGGCAGTTTCGCCGGGGAGCTGTTTTTT
d_gene: .; j_gene: TRBJ2-2; v_gene: TRBV6-1; abundance: .; CDR3aa: CASEQVRNTGELFF; CDR3nt: TGTGCCAGCGAGCAGGTCAGGAACACCGGGGAGCTGTTTTTT
d_gene: TRBD2; j_gene: TRBJ2-7; v_gene: TRBV12-3/TRBV12-4; abundance: many; CDR3aa: CASNERGTSYEQYF; CDR3nt: TGTGCCAGCAACGAGCGGGGGACCTCCTACGAGCAGTACTTC
d_gene: .; j_gene: TRBJ2-7; v_gene: TRBV24-1; abundance: many; CDR3aa: CATSRGGELRSYEQYF; CDR3nt: TGTGCCACCAGCCGAGGTGGGGAGTTGCGCTCCTACGAGCAGTACTTC
d_gene: TRBD1; j_gene: TRBJ1-1; v_gene: TRBV11-2; abundance: many; CDR3aa: CASSFNRGTEAFF; CDR3nt: TGTGCCAGCAGCTTCAACAGGGGCACTGAAGCTTTCTTT
d_gene: .; j_gene: TRBJ2-7; v_gene: TRBV12-3/TRBV12-4; abundance: many; CDR3aa: CASSSGAVYEQYF; CDR3nt: TGTGCCAGCAGCTCAGGGGCGGTCTACGAGCAGTACTTC
d_gene: .; j_gene: TRBJ1-1; v_gene: TRBV6-2/TRBV6-3; abundance: many; CDR3aa: CASSYPSRNTEAFF; CDR3nt: TGTGCCAGCAGTTACCCCTCCAGAAACACTGAAGCTTTCTTT
d_gene: TRBD2; j_gene: TRBJ2-1; v_gene: TRBV7-2; abundance: few; CDR3aa: CASSPPGGSSYNEQFF; CDR3nt: TGTGCCAGCAGCCCCCCGGGCGGGAGCTCCTACAATGAGCAGTTCTTC
d_gene: TRBD1; j_gene: TRBJ1-2; v_gene: TRBV12-3/TRBV12-4; abundance: many; CDR3aa: CASTPGQGADYGYTF; CDR3nt: TGTGCCAGCACTCCGGGACAGGGGGCTGATTATGGCTACACCTTC
d_gene: .; j_gene: TRBJ1-4; v_gene: TRBV20-1; abundance: .; CDR3aa: CSARAVSGRQKLFF; CDR3nt: TGCAGTGCTAGAGCGGTCTCCGGGAGGCAAAAACTGTTTTTT
d_gene: .; j_gene: TRBJ1-2; v_gene: TRBV29-1; abundance: many; CDR3aa: CSAELVRGNGYTF; CDR3nt: TGCAGCGCGGAGTTAGTTCGAGGGAACGGCTACACCTTC
d_gene: TRBD1; j_gene: TRBJ1-1; v_gene: TRBV6-4; abundance: many; CDR3aa: CASPGTGGTEAFF; CDR3nt: TGTGCCAGTCCTGGGACAGGGGGCACTGAAGCTTTCTTT
d_gene: .; j_gene: TRBJ1-1; v_gene: TRBV12-5; abundance: many; CDR3aa: CASGFRTTNTEAFF; CDR3nt: TGTGCTAGTGGTTTTAGGACGACCAACACTGAAGCTTTCTTT
d_gene: .; j_gene: TRBJ2-2; v_gene: TRBV19; abundance: many; CDR3aa: CASRGSITGELFF; CDR3nt: TGTGCCAGCAGGGGCAGCATCACCGGGGAGCTGTTTTTT